The text below deals with one T cell receptor (beta chain). The sample originates from a study of control samples from healthy donors and cancer patients. Libraries were prepared by immunoSEQ multiplex PCR; TCRdb keeps only in-frame clonotypes and omits some of them. The sample lists 130,000 to 150,000 clones, 75% to 90% seen once, with roughly 8.4% in the top ten. The CDR3 runs to 16 residues. Germline V gene data show CDR1 as SGHAT and CDR2 as FQNNGV. Trimming stripped 7 bases from V and 0 bases from J, with 16 bases between. The TCR was taken from a woman aged 25-40 years in good health. Sequences were obtained from blood. The rearrangement joins TRBV11-2 to TRBJ1-3; D is possibly TRBD1 (5 bases). As DNA, the CDR3 is TGTGCCAGCACCATCGACTACAGGTCCTCTGGAAACACCATATATTTT. Protein product: CASTIDYRSSGNTIYF.